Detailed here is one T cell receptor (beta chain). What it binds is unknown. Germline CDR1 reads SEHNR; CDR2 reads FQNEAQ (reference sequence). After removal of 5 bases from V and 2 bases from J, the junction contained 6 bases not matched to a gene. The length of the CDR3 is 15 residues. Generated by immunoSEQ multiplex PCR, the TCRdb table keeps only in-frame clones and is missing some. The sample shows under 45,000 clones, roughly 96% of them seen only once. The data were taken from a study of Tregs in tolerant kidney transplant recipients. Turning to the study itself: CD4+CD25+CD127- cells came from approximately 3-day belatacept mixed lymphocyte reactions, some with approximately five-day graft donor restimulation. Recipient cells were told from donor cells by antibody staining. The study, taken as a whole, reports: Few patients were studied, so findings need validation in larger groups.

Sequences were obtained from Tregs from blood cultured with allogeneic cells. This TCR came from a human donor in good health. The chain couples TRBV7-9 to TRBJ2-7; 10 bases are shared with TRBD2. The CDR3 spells CASSAPSGGTYEQYF. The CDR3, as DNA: TGTGCCAGCAGCGCCCCTAGCGGGGGTACCTACGAGCAGTACTTC.